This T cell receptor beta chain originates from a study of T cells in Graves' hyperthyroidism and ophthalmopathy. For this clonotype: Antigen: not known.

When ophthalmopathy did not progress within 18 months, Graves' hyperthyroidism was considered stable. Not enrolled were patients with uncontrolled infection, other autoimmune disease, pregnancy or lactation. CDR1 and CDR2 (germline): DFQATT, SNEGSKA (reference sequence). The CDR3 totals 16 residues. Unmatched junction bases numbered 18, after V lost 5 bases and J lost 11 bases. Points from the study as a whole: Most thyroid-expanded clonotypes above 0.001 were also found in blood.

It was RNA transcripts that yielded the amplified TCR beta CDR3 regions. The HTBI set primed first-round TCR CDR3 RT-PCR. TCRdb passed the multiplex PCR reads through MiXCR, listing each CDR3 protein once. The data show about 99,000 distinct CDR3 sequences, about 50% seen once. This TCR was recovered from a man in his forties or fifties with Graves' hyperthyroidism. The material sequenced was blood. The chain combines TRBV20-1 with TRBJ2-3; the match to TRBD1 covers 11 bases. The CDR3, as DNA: TGCAGTGCTTCCCCTGCCGGGACAGGGGGTTACAATGAGCAGTATTTT. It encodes CSASPAGTGGYNEQYF.